This TCR beta chain emerged from a study of T cells after yellow fever vaccination. Findings and caveats of the study: Contamination of FACS-sorted repertoires by abundant clonotypes from the bulk population could occur. Weaker, the secondary response peaked sooner, at day 5 versus 15. The booster response re-showed most primary clones: approximately 95% CD4, approximately 90% CD8.

Of note for this clonotype: The antigen remains undetermined. One end of the junction does not line up with germline, which may come from a read error.

Germline V gene sequence: CDR1 LGHNA, CDR2 YNFKEQ. CDR3 size: 17 residues. TCRdb used MiXCR to reprocess the 5' RACE reads, holding one entry per CDR3 protein. The sample holds about 400,000 distinct CDR3 sequences, roughly 6.2% seen once. Sample: PBMCs, taken 5 days after the yellow fever booster vaccination. The gene calls are TRBV4-2 and TRBJ2-7; TRBD1 agrees at 9 bases. The source is a man younger than 40 who received the YFV17D yellow fever vaccine. The DNA for the CDR3 is TGTGCCATCAGCCACCTCCTCGCCGGGACAGGGTTTCTCGAGCAGTACTTC. Residues: CAISHLLAGTGFLEQYF.